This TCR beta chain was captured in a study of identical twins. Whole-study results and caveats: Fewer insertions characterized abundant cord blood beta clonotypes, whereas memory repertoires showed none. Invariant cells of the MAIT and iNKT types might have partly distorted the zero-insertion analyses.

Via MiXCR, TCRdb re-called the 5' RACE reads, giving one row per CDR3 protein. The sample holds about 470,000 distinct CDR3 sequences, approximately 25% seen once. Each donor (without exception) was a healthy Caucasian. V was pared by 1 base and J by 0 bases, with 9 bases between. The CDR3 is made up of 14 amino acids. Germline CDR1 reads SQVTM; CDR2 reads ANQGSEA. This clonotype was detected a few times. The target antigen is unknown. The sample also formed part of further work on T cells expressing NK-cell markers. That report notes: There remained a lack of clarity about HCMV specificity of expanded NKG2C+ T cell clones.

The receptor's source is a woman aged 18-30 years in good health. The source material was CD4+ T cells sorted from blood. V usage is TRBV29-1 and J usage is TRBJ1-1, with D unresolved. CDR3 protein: CSVEGLRLNTEAFF. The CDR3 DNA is TGCAGCGTTGAAGGCCTGAGATTGAACACTGAAGCTTTCTTT.